Given below is one T cell receptor (beta chain) in context. Its antigen is still unknown. This sample was included in a study of T cell responses to AZD1222 COVID-19 vaccine. General observations from the study: Targeting of unmutated variant regions was reportedly seen in nearly half of spike-specific TCRs. Spike-specific TCR breadth and depth were elevated following two AZD1222 doses. Among vaccine-associated CD4 TCRs, coverage spanned spike, with dominance at 160-218 and 743-854.

This table comes from immunoSEQ multiplex PCR, and its TCRdb copy is limited to in-frame clones, with some not included. The sample holds around 100,000 clones; around 87% are singletons and the top ten take under 4.5%. The V and J ends lost 0 bases and 0 bases, in that order; junction bases with no gene match: 3. CDR1 is SGHRS and CDR2 is YFSETQ in the germline V gene. The CDR3 runs to 16 residues. The chain couples TRBV5-1 to TRBJ2-3; 8 positions agree with TRBD2. The receptor's source is an adult in good health. Sequencing used peripheral blood, obtained on day 0 of MenACWY control vaccination. The CDR3 DNA sequence: TGCGCCAGCAGCTTGGAAACGGGAGGGAGCACAGATACGCAGTATTTT. Its translation: CASSLETGGSTDTQYF.